Below are 9 T cell receptor beta chains sequenced from a single sample in a study of blood T cells in healthy people across ages. A sample-barcoded 5' primer and a J-beta primer mix were used in a second PCR of roughly 7 to 11 cycles. TCRdb analysed the 5' RACE reads with MiXCR anew, one entry per CDR3 protein. The table includes approximately 940,000 distinct CDR3 sequences, roughly 48% detected once. The sequencing sample was made of blood. The receptor set was obtained from a man between 25 and 39 years old in good health.

The chain couples TRBV6-1 to TRBJ1-5, with 9 bases lining up with TRBD1. CDR3 size: 14 residues. Germline V gives CDR1 MNHNS, CDR2 SASEGT. With 7 bases clipped from V and 7 bases from J, the junction kept 8 bases outside the gene matches. CDR3 DNA sequence: TGTGCCAGCACCGCGGACAGGGGCGACCAGCCCCAGCATTTT. This gives the protein CASTADRGDQPQHF.

V gene TRBV3-1 combines with J gene TRBJ2-5; D unclear. V was shortened by 3 bases and J by 5 bases, with 10 bases between the two germline ends. Germline CDR1 and CDR2: LGHDT and YNNKEL (reference sequence). The CDR3 is made up of 13 amino acids. The CDR3 is CASSHNEAETQYF. In nucleotides, the CDR3 is TGTGCCAGCAGCCACAATGAGGCGGAGACCCAGTACTTC.

This clonotype was seen only once. The junction departs from germline at one end; a sequencing error may be responsible. The rearrangement uses TRBV7-2 and TRBJ1-3, with D possibly being TRBD1 (6 bases). This CDR3 has 15 residues. Germline lookup yields CDR1 SGHTA and CDR2 FQGNSA. The CDR3 sequence: CASSLVAGEANTVYF. CDR3 nucleotide sequence: TGTGCCAGCAGCTTAGTAGCAGGGGAGGCAAACACCGTATATTTT.

The chain joins TRBV4-1 to TRBJ1-2; D may be TRBD1 (5 bases). The CDR3 length is 16 residues. The V gene lost 0 bases and the J gene lost 3 bases, with 14 bases spanning the gap. Germline CDR1 and CDR2: MGHRA and YSYEKL. The CDR3 DNA follows: TGCGCCAGCAGCCAAGAGTTTCGAGGGGCCGACTATGGCTACACCTTC. Translating it yields CASSQEFRGADYGYTF.

The chain combines TRBV29-1 with TRBJ2-3; TRBD2 might be the D (5 bases). V was trimmed by 7 bases and J by 2 bases, leaving 16 bases between them. Germline-derived CDR1 and CDR2 are SQVTM and ANQGSEA. This CDR3 has 14 amino acids. The CDR3 region has the DNA TGCAGCGCGGAGAGTGGAGACTACACAGATACGCAGTATTTT. This encodes CSAESGDYTDTQYF.

The chain is built from TRBV4-1 and TRBJ1-1; D is uncertain. CDR3 size: 16 residues. Germline V gives CDR1 MGHRA, CDR2 YSYEKL. Trimming removed 3 bases from V and 1 base from J, with 15 bases in between. Here the CDR3 reads CASSQKIGEWNTEAFF. The CDR3 coding sequence is TGCGCCAGCAGCCAGAAAATCGGGGAATGGAACACTGAAGCTTTCTTT.

In this sample, this clonotype turned up once. The chain couples TRBV4-3 to TRBJ2-1, with 9 bases fitting TRBD2. V gave up 0 bases and J gave up 8 bases; unmatched junction bases: 11. The germline gives CDR1 LGHNA, CDR2 YSLEER. The CDR3 is 17 amino acids. CDR3 residues: CASSQERLAGLGDEQFF. The CDR3, as DNA: TGCGCCAGCAGCCAAGAACGTCTAGCGGGGCTTGGGGATGAGCAGTTCTTC.

The chain links TRBV2 to TRBJ1-5; D gene unclear. Germline CDR1 SNHLY, CDR2 FYNNEI. Trimming pared 3 bases from V and 4 bases from J, leaving 13 bases between. The CDR3 is made up of 15 amino acids. CDR3 loop: CASSDGLGLNQPQHF. The CDR3 DNA reads TGTGCCAGCAGTGACGGGTTAGGCCTTAATCAGCCCCAGCATTTT.

CDR3 amino acids: CASSFGNWRGGHNEQFF. The CDR3 DNA reads TGTGCCAGCAGTTTTGGGAATTGGCGGGGGGGCCATAATGAGCAGTTCTTC. This chain uses TRBV12-3 or TRBV12-4 with TRBJ2-1; 9 nucleotides agree with TRBD2. The trim removed 3 bases at V and 7 bases at J, leaving 13 bases unmatched. The CDR3 sequence is 17 residues long.